This entry features one TCR beta chain sequence. The data were obtained in a study of technical replicates of blood from a handful of donors. The CDR3 is made up of 15 amino acids. V was clipped by 2 bases and J by 4 bases; unmatched bases: 7. The germline gives CDR1 SGDLS, CDR2 YYNGEE. Clones were sequenced by immunoSEQ multiplex PCR, and TCRdb holds only the in-frame ones, with some missing. The table records fewer than 100,000 clones, just under 95% of them present only once. The sample comprised T cells isolated from PBMCs. The chain links TRBV9 to TRBJ1-1, with 8 bases matching TRBD1. The clonotype was recovered from a human donor in good health. This CDR3 is CASSVDRVGGTEAFF. CDR3 nucleotides: TGTGCCAGCAGCGTGGACAGGGTCGGCGGCACTGAAGCTTTCTTT. The variable domain in full, completed from reference TRBV9 and TRBJ1-1, reads DSGVTQTPKHLITATGQRVTLRCSPRSGDLSVYWYQQSLDQGLQFLIQYYNGEERAKGNILERFSAQQFPDLHSELNLSSLELGDSALYFCASSVDRVGGTEAFFGQGTRLTVV.